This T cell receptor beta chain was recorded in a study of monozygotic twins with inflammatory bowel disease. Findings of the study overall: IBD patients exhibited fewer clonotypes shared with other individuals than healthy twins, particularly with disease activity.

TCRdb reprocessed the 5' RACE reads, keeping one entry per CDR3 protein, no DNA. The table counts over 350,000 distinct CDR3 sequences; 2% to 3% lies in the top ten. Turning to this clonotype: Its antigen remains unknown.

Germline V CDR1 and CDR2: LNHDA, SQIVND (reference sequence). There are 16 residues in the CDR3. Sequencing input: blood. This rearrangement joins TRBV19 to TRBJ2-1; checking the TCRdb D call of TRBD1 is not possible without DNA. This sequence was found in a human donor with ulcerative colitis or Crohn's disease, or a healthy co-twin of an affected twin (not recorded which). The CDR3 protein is CASSIGRTGSSGEQFF.